The 13 T cell receptor beta chains reported below all come from one sample, sequenced in a study of blood T cell repertoires in COVID-19. Profiling relied on immunoSEQ multiplex PCR, and the TCRdb table lists in-frame clones only, not all of them. The sample includes about 78,000 clones, approximately 86% of them seen just once. Sequenced: peripheral blood. These TCRs come from a man aged 50 or older with active or convalescent COVID-19.

The rearrangement joins TRBV19 to TRBJ2-1, with a weak D call TRBD1 (7 bases). Per germline, CDR1 LNHDA and CDR2 SQIVND (reference sequence). The CDR3 sequence is 15 residues long. The V gene lost 4 bases and the J gene lost 10 bases, with 20 bases spanning the gap. CDR3 sequence: CASSNDRDSRMEQFF. CDR3 in DNA: TGTGCCAGTAGTAATGACAGGGACTCTCGCATGGAGCAGTTCTTC.

The V gene is TRBV7-9, the J gene TRBJ1-5, with 12 bases fitting TRBD1. J lost 3 bases, V lost 8 bases, and 5 bases had no gene match. The CDR3 contains 15 residues. Per the germline V gene, CDR1 is SEHNR and CDR2 is FQNEAQ (reference sequence). CDR3: CASGPGQGANQPQHF. CDR3 in DNA: TGTGCCAGCGGTCCGGGACAGGGGGCCAATCAGCCCCAGCATTTT.

V and J are TRBV9 and TRBJ2-5, with 10 bases aligning to TRBD1. This CDR3 contains 14 residues. J was trimmed by 5 bases and V by 2 bases; bases with no gene match: 3. The V gene's germline CDR1 is SGDLS and CDR2 YYNGEE. CDR3 sequence reads: CASSVPGQGETQYF. CDR3 DNA sequence: TGTGCCAGCAGCGTTCCGGGACAGGGGGAGACCCAGTACTTC.

CDR3: CASSVGPGQNQPQHF. The DNA of the CDR3 is TGTGCCAGCAGCGTAGGTCCGGGACAGAATCAGCCCCAGCATTTT. The rearrangement joins TRBV9 to TRBJ1-5; 7 bases are a match to TRBD1. CDR3 length equals 15 residues. Germline V gene lookup returns CDR1 SGDLS and CDR2 YYNGEE. J lost 4 bases, V lost 0 bases, and 4 bases had no gene match.

The chain employs TRBV7-2 and TRBJ1-5; 9 bases are a match to TRBD1. Germline V CDR1 and CDR2: SGHTA, FQGNSA. V trimming: 4 bases; J trimming: 6 bases; junction bases outside the gene matches: 13. This CDR3 has 17 residues. The CDR3 loop is CASSSLEDRGWSQPQHF. DNA for the CDR3: TGTGCCAGCAGCTCTCTTGAGGACAGGGGCTGGTCTCAGCCCCAGCATTTT.

The V and J genes are TRBV3-1 (or the pseudogene TRBV3-2) and TRBJ1-5, with D possibly being TRBD1 (5 bases). V was trimmed by 4 bases and J by 4 bases, leaving 8 bases between them. The CDR3 sequence is 13 residues long. CDR1 LGHDT and CDR2 YNNKEL come from the germline V gene (reference sequence). CDR3: CASSRQPNQPQHF. CDR3 nucleotide sequence: TGTGCCAGCAGCCGACAGCCAAATCAGCCCCAGCATTTT.

J is TRBJ1-4 and V is TRBV4-1, with D unclear. Germline CDR1 reads MGHRA; CDR2 reads YSYEKL. Trimming left V 4 bases short and J 2 bases short, with 20 bases between. There are 18 residues in the CDR3. The CDR3 sequence: CASSPAGNTRLTNEKLFF. In DNA form, the CDR3 reads TGCGCCAGCAGCCCGGCCGGCAACACCAGACTTACTAATGAAAAACTGTTTTTT.

The chain couples TRBV3-1 (or the pseudogene TRBV3-2) to TRBJ2-4; 7 nucleotides line up with TRBD1. This CDR3 contains 12 residues. Germline CDR1 and CDR2: LGHDT and YNNKEL (reference sequence). V trimming: 1 base; J trimming: 13 bases; junction bases outside the gene matches: 4. The CDR3 region has the DNA TGTGCCAGCAGCCAAGTGACGGGACAGCAGTACTTC. Amino acid sequence: CASSQVTGQQYF.

The chain joins TRBV10-3 to TRBJ1-1, with TRBD1 matching over 7 bases. The V segment lost 7 bases and the J segment 3 bases; nucleotides outside the gene matches: 2. The CDR3 has 12 residues. Germline V lookup: CDR1 ENHRY, CDR2 SYGVKD. The CDR3: CAIKQGDTEAFF. CDR3 DNA sequence: TGTGCCATCAAGCAGGGGGACACTGAAGCTTTCTTT.

The chain employs TRBV10-2 and TRBJ1-5; weak D call: TRBD1 (5 bases). Trimming shortened V by 0 bases and J by 7 bases, and 13 bases separated the two germline ends. Germline CDR1 reads WSHSY; CDR2 reads SAAADI. The length of the CDR3 is 15 residues. The CDR3 sequence: CASSESEGAEQPQHF. The DNA for the CDR3 is TGCGCCAGCAGTGAGTCGGAAGGGGCTGAACAGCCCCAGCATTTT.

V and J are TRBV6-5 and TRBJ1-3; no clear D gene. The CDR3 has 14 amino acids. Trimming removed 6 bases from V and 0 bases from J, with 9 bases in between. Looked up from germline, CDR1 is MNHEY and CDR2 is SVGAGI. In nucleotides, the CDR3 is TGTGCCAGCAGAGTACAGAACTCTGGAAACACCATATATTTT. Its translation is CASRVQNSGNTIYF.

This clone was counted a single time. The chain is built from TRBV11-2 and TRBJ2-5; D gene unclear. Germline CDR1 SGHAT, CDR2 FQNNGV. The CDR3 has 13 residues. Trimming took off 0 bases at V and 1 base at J, with 3 bases between the two ends. CDR3 coding DNA: TGTGCCAGCAGCTTAGACCTCCAAGAGACCCAGTACTTC. It translates to CASSLDLQETQYF. The full variable domain, rest sourced from reference TRBV11-2 and TRBJ2-5, is EAGVAQSPRYKIIEKRQSVAFWCNPISGHATLYWYQQILGQGPKLLIQFQNNGVVDDSQLPKDRFSAERLKGVDSTLKIQPAKLEDSAVYLCASSLDLQETQYFGPGTRLLVL.

This sequence joins TRBV28 and TRBJ2-5; D uncertain. The CDR3 runs 12 residues. Germline CDR1 and CDR2: MDHEN and SYDVKM. The germline V and J ends were trimmed by 4 bases and 5 bases, with 8 bases remaining between them. The CDR3 protein is CASSSEIETQYF. The CDR3 DNA follows: TGTGCCAGCAGTTCCGAGATTGAGACCCAGTACTTC.